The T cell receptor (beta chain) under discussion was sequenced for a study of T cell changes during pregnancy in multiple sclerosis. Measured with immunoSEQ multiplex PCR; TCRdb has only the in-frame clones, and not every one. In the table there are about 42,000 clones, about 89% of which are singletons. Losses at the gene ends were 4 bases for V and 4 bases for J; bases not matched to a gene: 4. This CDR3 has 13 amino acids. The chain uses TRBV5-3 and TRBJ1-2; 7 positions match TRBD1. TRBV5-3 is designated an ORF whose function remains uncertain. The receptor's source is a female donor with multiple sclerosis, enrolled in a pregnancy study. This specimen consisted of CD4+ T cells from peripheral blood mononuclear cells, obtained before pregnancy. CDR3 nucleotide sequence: TGTGCCAGAAGCCGACAGGGACTCTATGGCTACACCTTC. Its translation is CARSRQGLYGYTF.